Listed below are T cell receptor beta chains from one sample, sequenced in a study of T-cell memory formation after mild COVID-19. TCRdb itself ran the 5' RACE reads through MiXCR, one entry per CDR3 protein. Of a few hundred thousand distinct CDR3 sequences detected, around 27% appear once; the ten largest clones hold 9.5% to 15%. Material for sequencing was PBMCs or a T cell subset sorted from them (not recorded which). Every receptor here comes from an adult woman who had mild COVID-19 (a few samples of this study predate the infection). Cell type and time point are not known. Both conserved end residues are part of each CDR3.

v_call	j_call	cdr3_aa
TRBV30	TRBJ2-7	CAWSVQGTYEQYF
TRBV19	TRBJ2-6	CASSIGQGRSGANVLTF
TRBV19	TRBJ1-2	CASNFGGNYGYTF
TRBV5-1	TRBJ2-5	CASSRTSGAQETQYF
TRBV5-1	TRBJ2-3	CASSLPETGGFSDTQYF
TRBV20-1	TRBJ2-3	CSAPGLAGGRGDTQYF
TRBV25-1	TRBJ1-5	CASRGSGMEGNQPQHF
TRBV20-1	TRBJ2-1	CSARVAVAGHPYNEQFF
TRBV20-1	TRBJ1-4	CSARDLLATNEKLFF
TRBV3-1	TRBJ2-3	CASSQASRLARDTQYF
TRBV4-1	TRBJ2-2	CASSQPGANTGELFF
TRBV6-5	TRBJ2-1	CASKRTAYNEQFF
TRBV10-3	TRBJ2-7	CAISAGTGSYEQYF
TRBV24-1	TRBJ2-3	CATSDFSGTSTDTQYF
TRBV12-3/TRBV12-4	TRBJ1-1	CASKSTALAEAFF
TRBV24-1	TRBJ2-1	CATSDGTALSYNEQFF
TRBV6-5	TRBJ1-1	CASSSPPSVAFF
TRBV4-1	TRBJ1-2	CASSQGPEGGYGYTF
TRBV24-1	TRBJ2-5	CATSDPLDRETQYF
TRBV25-1	TRBJ2-7	CASSEIDRAYEQYF
TRBV29-1	TRBJ1-1	CSVALGAEAFF
TRBV29-1	TRBJ1-2	CSVEEGSYGYTF
TRBV12-3/TRBV12-4	TRBJ2-7	CASSFGDLYEQYF
TRBV7-9	TRBJ1-6	CASSPRGGSYNSPLHF
TRBV11-3	TRBJ2-7	CASRENRDRTYEQYF
TRBV24-1	TRBJ2-1	CATGPRSSYNEQFF
TRBV5-4	TRBJ2-7	CASSLFPTEGYEQYF
TRBV12-3/TRBV12-4	TRBJ1-2	CASSLGLKVGGYTF
TRBV5-6	TRBJ1-1	CASSGGDRAYEAFF
TRBV5-1	TRBJ1-1	CASSLGWPNTEAFF
TRBV5-8	TRBJ1-5	CASSLGFHQPQHF
TRBV25-1	TRBJ2-1	CASAGTGDHNEQFF
TRBV3-1	TRBJ2-7	CASSQELDRSSQYF
TRBV20-1	TRBJ1-5	CSAPIGGSNQPQHF
TRBV6-2/TRBV6-3	TRBJ2-5	CASRLAGVGETQYF